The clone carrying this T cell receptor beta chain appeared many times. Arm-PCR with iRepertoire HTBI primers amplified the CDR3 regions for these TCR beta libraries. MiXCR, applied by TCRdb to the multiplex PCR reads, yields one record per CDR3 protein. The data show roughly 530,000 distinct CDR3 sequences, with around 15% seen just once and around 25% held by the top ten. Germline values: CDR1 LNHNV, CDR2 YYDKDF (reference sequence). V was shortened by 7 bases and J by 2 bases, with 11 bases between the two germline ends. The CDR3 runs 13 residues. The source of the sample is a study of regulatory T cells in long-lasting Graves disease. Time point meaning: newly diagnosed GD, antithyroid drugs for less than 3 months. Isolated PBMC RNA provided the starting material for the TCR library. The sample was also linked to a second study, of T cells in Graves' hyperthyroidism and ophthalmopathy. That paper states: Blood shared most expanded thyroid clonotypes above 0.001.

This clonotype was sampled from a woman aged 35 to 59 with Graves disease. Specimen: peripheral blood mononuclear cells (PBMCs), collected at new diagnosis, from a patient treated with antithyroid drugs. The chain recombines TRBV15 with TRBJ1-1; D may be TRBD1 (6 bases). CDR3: CATTDRHNTEAFF. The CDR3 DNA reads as TGTGCCACCACCGACAGGCACAACACTGAAGCTTTCTTT.